These 15 T cell receptor beta chains came from one sample sequenced in a study of shared clonotypes between healthy human individuals (dated by TCRdb to 2020 to 2021). Libraries were built with the immunoSEQ multiplex PCR assay. Here the immuneACCESS table is served through TCRdb, limited to in-frame sequences with V and J called. Missing clones are a known gap in these copies; in checked studies unresolved V genes cover under half, and the rest lacks a known reason. Counted in this sample were about 2.2 million clones; 93% of them appeared once. Clones ranked in the top ten supply 1.5% to 2% of the sample. CD8 naive samples were CD45RO-negative cells positively selected for CCR7, giving a CD45RA+CCR7+ population that excluded TemRA cells. Sequenced material: naive CD8+ T cells from PBMCs. Sample cell subset or site, as interpreted from the label and publication: CD45RA+CCR7+. These TCRs come from a man aged 18 to 29 in good health. Some clones in this sample may be carry-over from other donors' samples.

V and J are TRBV6-5 and TRBJ2-7, with 7 bases lining up with TRBD2. Looked up from germline, CDR1 is MNHEY and CDR2 is SVGAGI. Trimming removed 3 bases from V and 2 bases from J; junction bases left unmatched: 7. This CDR3 comprises 15 residues. The CDR3 is CASSYRDYPTYEQYF. CDR3 DNA sequence: TGTGCCAGCAGTTATAGGGACTATCCGACCTACGAGCAGTACTTC.

V usage is TRBV27 and J usage is TRBJ2-7, with D tentatively TRBD1 (6 bases). The CDR3 length is 13 residues. Germline CDR1 is MNHEY and CDR2 is SMNVEV (reference sequence). V was trimmed by 6 bases and J by 1 base, leaving 10 bases between them. CDR3 in amino acids: CASRLDRSYEQYF. The CDR3 nucleotides read TGTGCCAGCAGGTTGGACAGATCCTACGAGCAGTACTTC.

This chain joins TRBV4-1 and TRBJ2-1; D is perhaps TRBD1 (6 bases). The germline V gene encodes CDR1 MGHRA and CDR2 YSYEKL. This CDR3 spans 15 amino acids. Trimming took 3 bases from V and 5 from J, leaving 14 bases between them. The CDR3 here is CASSHRGPANNEQFF. The CDR3 DNA reads TGCGCCAGCAGCCACAGGGGTCCGGCGAACAATGAGCAGTTCTTC.

The chain recombines TRBV27 with TRBJ1-5; perhaps TRBD1 as D (5 bases). This CDR3 is 14 amino acids long. The germline V gene has CDR1 MNHEY and CDR2 SMNVEV (reference sequence). With 2 bases removed from V and 7 bases from J, the gap between germline ends came to 12 bases. The CDR3 spells CASSLRGFGQPQHF. DNA of the CDR3: TGTGCCAGCAGTTTAAGGGGTTTTGGGCAGCCCCAGCATTTT.

The gene calls are TRBV10-1 and TRBJ2-1, with 9 bases lining up with TRBD1. V shed 6 bases and J 2 bases; nucleotides not matched to a gene: 5. The CDR3 sequence is 15 residues long. Germline V lookup: CDR1 WNHNN, CDR2 SYGVQD (reference sequence). CDR3 DNA sequence: TGCGCCAGCAGCCTTGACAGGGGGACCTACAATGAGCAGTTCTTC. Amino acid sequence: CASSLDRGTYNEQFF.

A remark on this clone: Other DNA sequences in this specimen translate into the identical CDR3. The J gene is TRBJ2-7, the V gene TRBV19; possible D gene TRBD2, 5 bases. The V gene lost 0 bases and the J gene lost 6 bases, with 9 bases spanning the gap. The germline V gene has CDR1 LNHDA and CDR2 SQIVND (reference sequence). The CDR3 consists of 13 residues. The CDR3 reads CASSIDLEGEQYF. The CDR3 DNA follows: TGTGCCAGTAGTATAGATCTTGAGGGCGAGCAGTACTTC. Supplemented by reference TRBV19 and TRBJ2-7, the full variable domain reads DGGITQSPKYLFRKEGQNVTLSCEQNLNHDAMYWYRQDPGQGLRLIYYSQIVNDFQKGDIAEGYSVSREKKESFPLTVTSAQKNPTAFYLCASSIDLEGEQYFGPGTRLTVT.

The rearrangement links TRBV10-2 to TRBJ2-5; TRBD1 aligns across 9 bases. Per germline, CDR1 WSHSY and CDR2 SAAADI. The CDR3 sequence is 14 residues long. With 3 bases clipped from V and 5 bases from J, the junction kept 4 bases outside the gene matches. Written as DNA, the CDR3 is TGCGCCAGCAGTGAACAGGGGGCGCGGGAGACCCAGTACTTC. Translated, it gives CASSEQGARETQYF.

A note on this clone: The sample holds other DNA sequences that translate to the same CDR3. V and J are TRBV7-8 and TRBJ2-3; D call uncertain. The V end lost 5 bases, the J end lost 0 bases, and 9 bases lay between the germline ends. The CDR3 contains 14 residues. Germline loops: CDR1 SGHVS, CDR2 FQNEAQ. The CDR3 bases are TGTGCCAGCAGCCCTAGGGCTAGCACAGATACGCAGTATTTT. Translation: CASSPRASTDTQYF.

The chain uses TRBV19 and TRBJ1-4, with a possible D match to TRBD1 (5 bases). V shed 8 bases and J shed 0 bases, with 13 bases lying between them. The CDR3 has 15 amino acids. Per germline, CDR1 LNHDA and CDR2 SQIVND (reference sequence). The CDR3 coding sequence is TGTGCCAGTCTCCGGTCGGGGGCAACTAATGAAAAACTGTTTTTT. Amino acids: CASLRSGATNEKLFF.

This chain uses TRBV19 with TRBJ2-3; 12 bases fit TRBD2. This CDR3 comprises 15 residues. Per the germline V gene, CDR1 is LNHDA and CDR2 is SQIVND (reference sequence). V shed 5 bases and J 3 bases; nucleotides not matched to a gene: 3. CDR3 region: CASSVGLAGTDTQYF. CDR3 bases: TGTGCCAGTAGTGTTGGACTAGCGGGAACAGATACGCAGTATTTT.

This rearrangement joins TRBV14 to TRBJ2-5, with D uncertain. The germline V gene encodes CDR1 SGHDN and CDR2 FVKESK. The CDR3 extends over 14 amino acids. Between the trimmed V and J ends, which lost 1 base and 7 bases, there was a span of 13 bases. The CDR3 nucleotides are TGTGCCAGCAGCCAAGTTGACGGATTCGGGACCCAGTACTTC. It codes for CASSQVDGFGTQYF.

The gene calls are TRBV28 and TRBJ2-1; D is tentatively TRBD1 or TRBD2 (5 bases each). The CDR3 consists of 16 residues. V shed 3 bases and J shed 5 bases, with 17 bases lying between them. Germline CDR1 and CDR2: MDHEN and SYDVKM. CDR3 sequence (DNA): TGTGCCAGCAGTTTTAGGGTTGGGGGACCCCACAATGAGCAGTTCTTC. Translation gives CASSFRVGGPHNEQFF.

The chain couples TRBV6-5 to TRBJ2-7; 8 positions agree with TRBD2. The junction had 4 bases not matched to a gene; V was cut back by 4 bases and J by 2 bases. CDR1 and CDR2 (germline): MNHEY, SVGAGI. The CDR3 sequence is 14 residues long. DNA for the CDR3: TGTGCCAGCAGTTGGGTTAGCGGGACCTACGAGCAGTACTTC. This codes for CASSWVSGTYEQYF.

This sequence joins TRBV9 and TRBJ2-4, with 8 bases fitting TRBD2. The CDR3 runs 15 residues. Germline loops: CDR1 SGDLS, CDR2 YYNGEE. J lost 4 bases, V lost 2 bases, and 5 bases had no gene match. In DNA, the CDR3 is TGTGCCAGCAGCGTTAGCGGGGCTCCGAAAAACATTCAGTACTTC. Encoded protein: CASSVSGAPKNIQYF.

This chain links TRBV7-3 with TRBJ2-1; 15 bases fit TRBD2. V lost 4 bases to trimming and J lost 8 bases; unmatched junction nucleotides: 3. The V gene's germline CDR1 is SGHTA and CDR2 FQGTGA. The length of the CDR3 is 15 residues. CDR3 DNA sequence: TGTGCCAGCAGCTGGACTAGCGGGAGGGTCTATGAGCAGTTCTTC. This gives the protein CASSWTSGRVYEQFF.